This passage covers 6 T cell receptor beta chains from one sample sequenced in a study of CD8 T cells in Susac syndrome. The RNA, roughly 0.45 to 1 ug, was put through reverse transcription using random hexamers. TCRdb independently ran MiXCR on the immunoSEQ multiplex PCR reads; one entry per CDR3 protein. This sample has fewer than 35,000 distinct CDR3 sequences, with 85% to 95% found just once. The source material was CD8+ T cells from PBMCs. Receptors originate from a human donor in good health.

The genes are TRBV4-3 and TRBJ2-1; D is perhaps TRBD1 or TRBD2 (5 bases each). The CDR3 extends over 15 amino acids. In germline, CDR1 is LGHNA, CDR2 YSLEER. The V and J ends lost 0 bases and 7 bases respectively, with 13 bases between them. The CDR3 DNA sequence: TGCGCCAGCAGCCAAGATACCGGGACGGCTAATGAGCAGTTCTTC. It translates to CASSQDTGTANEQFF.

J is TRBJ1-2 and V is TRBV15; D is ambiguous. CDR3 size: 12 residues. V gave up 3 bases and J gave up 4 bases, with 6 bases separating them. Germline V lookup: CDR1 LNHNV, CDR2 YYDKDF (reference sequence). The CDR3 nucleotides are TGTGCCACCAGCAGTCTTCGCTATGGCTACACCTTC. This encodes CATSSLRYGYTF.

The rearrangement links TRBV10-3 to TRBJ2-7, with TRBD2 matching over 13 bases. J gave up 6 bases and V 6 bases, and 5 bases lay outside the gene matches. The CDR3 has 14 amino acids. Germline values: CDR1 ENHRY, CDR2 SYGVKD. The CDR3 coding sequence is TGTGCCATCAGGGGGGGACTAGCGGGGCTCGAGCAGTACTTC. Protein: CAIRGGLAGLEQYF.

V usage is TRBV5-5 and J usage is TRBJ2-5; TRBD2 matches at 9 bases. The CDR3 consists of 15 residues. In germline, CDR1 is SGHKS, CDR2 YYEKEE (reference sequence). V dropped 6 bases and J dropped 1; count of bases not matched to a gene: 7. Here the CDR3 reads CASTLLAGPQETQYF. The CDR3 DNA follows: TGTGCCAGCACTCTCCTAGCGGGGCCCCAAGAGACCCAGTACTTC.

The chain joins TRBV27 to TRBJ1-4; no definite D call. With 4 bases removed from V and 2 bases from J, the gap between germline ends came to 8 bases. The CDR3 consists of 14 residues. Germline-derived CDR1 and CDR2 are MNHEY and SMNVEV (reference sequence). The CDR3 nucleotides read TGTGCCAGCAGTTCCCTAAGCACTAATGAAAAACTGTTTTTT. The encoded protein is CASSSLSTNEKLFF.

This chain connects TRBV24-1 to TRBJ1-1; tentatively, D is TRBD1 (5 bases). The CDR3 covers 17 residues. The V and J ends lost 7 bases and 7 bases respectively, with 27 bases between them. CDR1 and CDR2 (germline): KGHDR, SFDVKD. This CDR3 is CATRTVKGLPLVNEAFF. CDR3 in DNA: TGTGCCACCAGGACAGTGAAGGGTCTACCGCTGGTCAATGAAGCTTTCTTT.